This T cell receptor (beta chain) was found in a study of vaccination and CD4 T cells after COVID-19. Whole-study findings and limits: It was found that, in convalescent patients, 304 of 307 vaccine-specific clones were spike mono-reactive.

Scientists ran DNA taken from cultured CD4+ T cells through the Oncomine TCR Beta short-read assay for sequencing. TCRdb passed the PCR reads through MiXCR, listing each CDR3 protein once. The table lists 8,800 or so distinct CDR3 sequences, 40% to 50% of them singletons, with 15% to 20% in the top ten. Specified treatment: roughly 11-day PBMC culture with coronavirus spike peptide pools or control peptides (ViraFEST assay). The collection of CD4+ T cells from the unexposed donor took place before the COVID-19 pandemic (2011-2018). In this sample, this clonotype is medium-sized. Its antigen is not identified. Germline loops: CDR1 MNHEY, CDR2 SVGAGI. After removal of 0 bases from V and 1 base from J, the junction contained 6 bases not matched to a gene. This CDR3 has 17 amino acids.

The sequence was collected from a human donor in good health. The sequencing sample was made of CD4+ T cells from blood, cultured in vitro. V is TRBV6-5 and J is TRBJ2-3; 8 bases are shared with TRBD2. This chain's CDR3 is CASSYSTGGLGTDTQYF. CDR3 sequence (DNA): TGTGCCAGCAGTTACTCGACGGGGGGGCTAGGCACAGATACGCAGTATTTT.